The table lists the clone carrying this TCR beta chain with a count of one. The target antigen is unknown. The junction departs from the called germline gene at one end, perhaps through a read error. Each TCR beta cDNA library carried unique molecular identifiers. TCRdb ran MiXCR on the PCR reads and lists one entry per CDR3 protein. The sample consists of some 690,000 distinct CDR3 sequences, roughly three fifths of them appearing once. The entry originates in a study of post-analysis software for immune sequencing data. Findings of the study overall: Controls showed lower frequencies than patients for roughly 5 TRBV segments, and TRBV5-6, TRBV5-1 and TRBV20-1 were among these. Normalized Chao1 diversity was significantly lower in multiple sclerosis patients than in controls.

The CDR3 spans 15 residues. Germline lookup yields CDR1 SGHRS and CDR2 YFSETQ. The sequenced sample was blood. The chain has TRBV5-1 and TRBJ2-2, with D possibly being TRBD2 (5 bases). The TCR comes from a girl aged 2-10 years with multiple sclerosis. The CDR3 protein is CASSLAPGYTGELFF. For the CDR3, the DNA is TGCGCCAGCAGTTTGGCTCCGGGATACACCGGGGAGCTGTTTTTT.